These 2 T cell receptor beta chains were sequenced from one sample in a study of molecular identifiers for immune sequencing clone quantification. TCRdb passed the PCR reads through MiXCR, listing each CDR3 protein once. The repertoire holds over 300,000 distinct CDR3 sequences, with roughly 23% as singletons. Sample: naive CD8+ T cells from blood, with Jurkat cell RNA spiked in. Indicated subset: FACS-sorted CD8+CD4-CCR7+CD45RA+ naive T cells. Source of these receptors: a human donor in good health. Some libraries in this study had Jurkat cell RNA spiked in.

This clonotype was detected only a few times. The V call is TRBV12-2, the J call TRBJ2-7; the tabulated D call, TRBD2, remains unverified against the DNA. TRBV12-2 is a pseudogene locus. CDR3 length equals 13 residues. As DNA, the CDR3 is TGTGCAAAACGGGCCATTGCCTCCTACGAGCAGTACTTC. Amino acids: CAKRAIASYEQYF.

As to this clonotype: A much more abundant neighbour one base away suggests this may be a read error. The chain combines TRBV13 with TRBJ2-5, with D perhaps matching TRBD1 (6 bases). Trimming removed 7 bases at V and 2 bases at J, with 17 bases between. Germline V lookup: CDR1 PRHDT, CDR2 FYEKMQ (reference sequence). This CDR3 has 15 amino acids. This CDR3 reads CASIYRTAKQETQYF. The DNA for the CDR3 is TGTGCCAGCATTTACCGGACAGCCAAACAAGAGACCCAGTACTTC.